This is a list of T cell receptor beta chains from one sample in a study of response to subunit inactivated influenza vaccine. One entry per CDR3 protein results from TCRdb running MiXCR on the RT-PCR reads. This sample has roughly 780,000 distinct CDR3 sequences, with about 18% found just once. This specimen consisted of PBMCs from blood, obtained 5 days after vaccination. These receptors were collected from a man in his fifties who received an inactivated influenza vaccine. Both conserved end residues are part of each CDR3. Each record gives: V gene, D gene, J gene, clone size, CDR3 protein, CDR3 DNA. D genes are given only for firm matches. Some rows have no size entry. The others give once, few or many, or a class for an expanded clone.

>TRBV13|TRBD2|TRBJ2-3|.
CASSLIPVAAGENPDTQYF
TGTGCCAGCAGCTTAATCCCAGTTGCGGCGGGGGAGAACCCAGATACGCAGTATTTT
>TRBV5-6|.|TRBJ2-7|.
CASSLAQSLSYEQYF
TGTGCCAGCAGCTTGGCACAGTCTCTCTCCTACGAGCAGTACTTC
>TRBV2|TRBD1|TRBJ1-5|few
CASSGDRGTGQPQHF
TGTGCCAGCAGCGGAGACAGGGGGACGGGTCAGCCCCAGCATTTT
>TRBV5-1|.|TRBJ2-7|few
CASSSAPVGSYEQYF
TGCGCCAGCAGCTCGGCCCCGGTTGGGTCCTACGAGCAGTACTTC
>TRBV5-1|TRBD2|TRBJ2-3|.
CASGGTSTLTDTQYF
TGCGCCTCGGGAGGGACGTCAACCCTCACAGATACGCAGTATTTT
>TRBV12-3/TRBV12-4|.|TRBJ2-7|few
CASSFGGRGSYEQYF
TGTGCCAGCAGTTTCGGGGGGCGGGGGTCCTACGAGCAGTACTTC
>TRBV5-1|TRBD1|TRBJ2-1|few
CASSSGQGAFDEQFF
TGCGCCAGCAGCTCGGGACAGGGGGCTTTCGATGAGCAGTTCTTC
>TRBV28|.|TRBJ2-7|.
CASSFLAGWEQYF
TGTGCCAGCAGTTTTCTAGCCGGGTGGGAGCAGTACTTC
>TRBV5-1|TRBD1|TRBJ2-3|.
CASSHEGASTDTQYF
TGCGCCAGCAGCCACGAGGGGGCTAGCACAGATACGCAGTATTTT
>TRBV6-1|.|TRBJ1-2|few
CASRTPVGGNYGYTF
TGTGCCAGCAGAACCCCGGTGGGCGGAAACTATGGCTACACCTTC
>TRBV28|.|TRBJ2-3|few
CASKLWVSSTDTQYF
TGTGCCAGCAAATTATGGGTCAGTAGCACAGATACGCAGTATTTT
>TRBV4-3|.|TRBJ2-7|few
CASSQGAGCYEQYF
TGCGCCAGCAGCCAAGGGGCCGGATGCTACGAGCAGTACTTC
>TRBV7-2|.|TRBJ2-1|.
CASSLGWWSSYNEQFF
TGTGCCAGCAGCTTAGGATGGTGGAGCTCCTACAATGAGCAGTTCTTC
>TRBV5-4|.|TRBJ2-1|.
CASSLSTVHNEQFF
TGTGCCAGCAGCTTGTCCACGGTTCACAATGAGCAGTTCTTC
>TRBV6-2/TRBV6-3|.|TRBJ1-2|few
CASSDGRYGYTF
TGTGCCAGCAGTGACGGGCGTTATGGCTACACCTTC
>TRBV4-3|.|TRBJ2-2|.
CASSQETGRTGELFF
TGCGCCAGCAGCCAAGAGACAGGACGGACCGGGGAGCTGTTTTTT
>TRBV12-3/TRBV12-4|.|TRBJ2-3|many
CASSSGSNTDTQYF
TGTGCCAGCAGTTCGGGGTCAAACACAGATACGCAGTATTTT
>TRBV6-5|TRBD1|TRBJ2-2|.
CASSYARGPSGELFF
TGTGCCAGCAGTTACGCAAGGGGGCCGTCCGGGGAGCTGTTTTTT
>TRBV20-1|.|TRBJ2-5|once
CSARDVQRVETQYF
TGCAGTGCTAGAGATGTACAGAGGGTGGAGACCCAGTACTTC
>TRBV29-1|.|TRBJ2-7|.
CSVADGQSEQYF
TGCAGCGTCGCCGACGGACAGTCCGAGCAGTACTTC
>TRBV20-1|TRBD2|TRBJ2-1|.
CSARAPGLAVYNEQFF
TGCAGTGCTAGAGCTCCGGGACTAGCGGTCTACAATGAGCAGTTCTTC
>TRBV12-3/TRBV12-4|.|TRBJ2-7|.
CASSWGPSEQYF
TGTGCCAGCAGTTGGGGACCTTCCGAGCAGTACTTC
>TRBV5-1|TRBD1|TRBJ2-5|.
CASSPGQNRQETQYF
TGCGCCAGCAGCCCGGGACAGAACCGACAAGAGACCCAGTACTTC
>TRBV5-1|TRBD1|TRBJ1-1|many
CASSGQANTEAFF
TGCGCCAGCAGCGGACAGGCAAACACTGAAGCTTTCTTT
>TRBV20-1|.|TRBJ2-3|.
CSAPGPAGTTDTQYF
TGCAGTGCCCCAGGCCCAGCGGGGACAACAGATACGCAGTATTTT
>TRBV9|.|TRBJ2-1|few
CASSVGGGTYNEQFF
TGTGCCAGCAGCGTGGGAGGCGGGACCTACAATGAGCAGTTCTTC
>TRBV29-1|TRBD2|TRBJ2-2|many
CSVETSVAGELFF
TGCAGCGTTGAGACTAGCGTGGCCGGGGAGCTGTTTTTT
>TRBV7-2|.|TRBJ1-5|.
CASSFGQSRNQPQHF
TGTGCCAGCAGCTTCGGACAGAGCCGCAATCAGCCCCAGCATTTT
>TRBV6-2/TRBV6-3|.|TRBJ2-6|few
CASSSNRYHAGANVLTF
TGTGCCAGCAGTTCCAACCGCTACCACGCTGGGGCCAACGTCCTGACTTTC
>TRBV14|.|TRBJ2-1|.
CASSQFGEQFF
TGTGCCAGCAGCCAATTCGGTGAGCAGTTCTTC
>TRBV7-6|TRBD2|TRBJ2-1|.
CASSLGPLAASYNEQFF
TGTGCCAGCAGCTTAGGACCACTAGCGGCGTCCTACAATGAGCAGTTCTTC
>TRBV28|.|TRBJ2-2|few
CASSSSALAGELFF
TGTGCCAGCAGTTCTTCCGCCTTGGCCGGGGAGCTGTTTTTT
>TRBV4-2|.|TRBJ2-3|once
CASSQASGADTQYF
TGTGCCAGCAGCCAAGCTTCGGGGGCAGATACGCAGTATTTT
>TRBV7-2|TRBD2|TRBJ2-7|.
CVSSLRGLASGEQYF
TGTGTCAGCAGCTTAAGGGGACTAGCCTCAGGCGAGCAGTACTTC
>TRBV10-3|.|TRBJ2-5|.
CATRTAGPQYF
TGTGCCACGAGAACCGCGGGCCCCCAGTACTTC
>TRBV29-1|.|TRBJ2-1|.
CSVEQHEQFF
TGCAGCGTCGAACAGCATGAGCAGTTCTTC
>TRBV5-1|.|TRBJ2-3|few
CASSSGAETDTQYF
TGCGCCAGCAGCTCGGGGGCTGAGACTGATACGCAGTATTTT
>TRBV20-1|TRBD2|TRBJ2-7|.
CSALGLAGEEQYF
TGCAGTGCCCTGGGACTAGCGGGAGAAGAGCAGTACTTC
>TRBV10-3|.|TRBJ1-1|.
CAISEERDTEAFF
TGTGCCATCAGTGAGGAAAGGGACACTGAAGCTTTCTTT
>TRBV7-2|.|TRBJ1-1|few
CASSLVGARTEAFF
TGTGCCAGCAGCTTAGTAGGGGCGCGAACTGAAGCTTTCTTT
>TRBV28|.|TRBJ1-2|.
CASSFRVVGDGYTF
TGTGCCAGCAGTTTTAGGGTAGTGGGAGATGGCTACACCTTC
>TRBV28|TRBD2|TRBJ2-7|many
CAIGPSGYEQYF
TGTGCCATCGGACCTAGCGGTTACGAGCAGTACTTC
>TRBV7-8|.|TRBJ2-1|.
CASSSTRLVPYNEQFF
TGTGCCAGCAGCTCTACTAGGCTAGTCCCCTACAATGAGCAGTTCTTC
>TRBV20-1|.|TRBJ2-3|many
CSASSSGSTDTQYF
TGCAGTGCTAGCTCCAGCGGGAGCACAGATACGCAGTATTTT
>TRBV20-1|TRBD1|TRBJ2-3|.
CGGQGPAQYF
TGCGGGGGACAGGGCCCAGCGCAGTATTTT
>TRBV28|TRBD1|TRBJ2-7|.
CASSMGTGGLGQYF
TGTGCCAGCAGTATGGGGACAGGGGGCTTAGGGCAGTACTTC
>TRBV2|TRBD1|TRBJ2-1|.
CASGNRGQGSEQFF
TGTGCCAGCGGAAACAGGGGGCAGGGGAGTGAGCAGTTCTTC
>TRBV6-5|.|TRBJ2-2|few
CASSYVVGPTGELFF
TGTGCCAGCAGTTACGTTGTGGGGCCGACCGGGGAGCTGTTTTTT
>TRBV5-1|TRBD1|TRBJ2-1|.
CASSGGTGAMDEQFF
TGCGCCAGCAGCGGCGGGACAGGGGCCATGGATGAGCAGTTCTTC
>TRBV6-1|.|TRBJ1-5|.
CASSEFGNQPQHF
TGTGCCAGCAGTGAATTTGGGAATCAGCCCCAGCATTTT
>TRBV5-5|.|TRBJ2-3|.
CASSLGAEVHTQYF
TGTGCCAGCAGCTTGGGGGCGGAGGTCCATACGCAGTATTTT
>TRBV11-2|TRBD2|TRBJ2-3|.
CASSFPGPGLAGEADTQYF
TGTGCCAGCAGCTTCCCTGGTCCGGGACTAGCGGGAGAAGCAGATACGCAGTATTTT
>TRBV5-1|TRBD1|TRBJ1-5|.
CASSPTGQGQGNQPQHF
TGCGCCAGCAGCCCGACGGGACAGGGCCAGGGCAATCAGCCCCAGCATTTT
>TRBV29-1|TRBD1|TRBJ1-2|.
CSVTGTVSGYTF
TGCAGCGTGACGGGGACAGTAAGCGGCTACACCTTC
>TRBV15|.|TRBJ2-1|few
CATSRDMTGSNEQFF
TGTGCCACCAGCAGAGATATGACCGGGAGCAATGAGCAGTTCTTC